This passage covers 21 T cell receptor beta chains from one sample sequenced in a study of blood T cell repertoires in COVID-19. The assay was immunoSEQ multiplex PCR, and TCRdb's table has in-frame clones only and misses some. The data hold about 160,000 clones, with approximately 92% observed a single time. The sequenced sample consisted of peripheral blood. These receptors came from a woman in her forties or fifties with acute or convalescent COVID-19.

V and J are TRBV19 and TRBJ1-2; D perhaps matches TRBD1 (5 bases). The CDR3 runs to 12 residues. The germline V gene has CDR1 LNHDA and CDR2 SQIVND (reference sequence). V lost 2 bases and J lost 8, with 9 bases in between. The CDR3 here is CASSIRRGGYTF. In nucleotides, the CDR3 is TGTGCCAGTAGTATAAGAAGGGGCGGCTACACCTTC.

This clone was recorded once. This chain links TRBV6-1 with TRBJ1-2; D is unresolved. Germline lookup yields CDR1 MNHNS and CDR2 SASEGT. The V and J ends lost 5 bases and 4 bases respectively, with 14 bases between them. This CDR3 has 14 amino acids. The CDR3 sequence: CASSFTGPSYGYTF. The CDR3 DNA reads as TGTGCCAGCAGTTTTACTGGTCCCTCCTATGGCTACACCTTC.

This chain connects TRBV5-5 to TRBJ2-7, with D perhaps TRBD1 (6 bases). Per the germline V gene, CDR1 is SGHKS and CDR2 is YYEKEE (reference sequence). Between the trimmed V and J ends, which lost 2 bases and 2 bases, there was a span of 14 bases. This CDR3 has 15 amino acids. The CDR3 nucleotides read TGTGCCAGCAGCTTTAGTCAGGGGATTCCCTACGAGCAGTACTTC. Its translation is CASSFSQGIPYEQYF.

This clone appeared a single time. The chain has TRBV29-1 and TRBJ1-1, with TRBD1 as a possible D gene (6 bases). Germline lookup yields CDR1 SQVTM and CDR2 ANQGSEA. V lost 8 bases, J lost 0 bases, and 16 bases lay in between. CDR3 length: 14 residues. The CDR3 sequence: CSTVVGHLNTEAFF. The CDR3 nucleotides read TGCAGCACTGTAGTGGGACATTTGAACACTGAAGCTTTCTTT.

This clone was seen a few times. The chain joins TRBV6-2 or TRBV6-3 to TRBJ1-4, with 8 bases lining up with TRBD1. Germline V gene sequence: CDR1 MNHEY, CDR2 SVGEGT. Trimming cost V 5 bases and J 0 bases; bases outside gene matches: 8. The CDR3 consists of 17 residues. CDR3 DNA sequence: TGTGCCAGCAGTCACCTCACGGGACAGGCAACTAATGAAAAACTGTTTTTT. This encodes CASSHLTGQATNEKLFF.

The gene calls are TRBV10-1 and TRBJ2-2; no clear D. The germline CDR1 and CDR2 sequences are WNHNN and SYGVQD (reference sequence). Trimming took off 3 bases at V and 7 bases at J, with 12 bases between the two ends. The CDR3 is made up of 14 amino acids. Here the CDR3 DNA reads TGCGCCAGCAGTGATCCCGGGTCCGGCGGGGAGCTGTTTTTT. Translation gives CASSDPGSGGELFF.

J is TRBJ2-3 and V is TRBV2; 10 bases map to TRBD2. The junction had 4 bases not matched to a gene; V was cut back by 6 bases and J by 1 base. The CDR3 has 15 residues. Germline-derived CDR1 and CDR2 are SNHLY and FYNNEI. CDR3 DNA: TGTGCCAGCAGCCTAAGCGGGAGGGGCACAGATACGCAGTATTTT. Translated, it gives CASSLSGRGTDTQYF.

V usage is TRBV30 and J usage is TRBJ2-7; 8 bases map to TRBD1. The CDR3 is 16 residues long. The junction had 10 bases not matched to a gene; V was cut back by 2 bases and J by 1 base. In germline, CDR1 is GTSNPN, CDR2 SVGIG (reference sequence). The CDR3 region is CAWSPIGGTGSYEQYF. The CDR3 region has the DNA TGTGCCTGGAGTCCGATAGGTGGGACAGGATCCTACGAGCAGTACTTC.

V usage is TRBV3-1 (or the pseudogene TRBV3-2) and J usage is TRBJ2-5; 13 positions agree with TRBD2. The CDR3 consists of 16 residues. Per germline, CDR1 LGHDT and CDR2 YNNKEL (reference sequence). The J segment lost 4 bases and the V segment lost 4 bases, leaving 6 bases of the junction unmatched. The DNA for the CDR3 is TGTGCCAGCAGCCTAGGACTAGCGGGAGTATCAGAGACCCAGTACTTC. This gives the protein CASSLGLAGVSETQYF.

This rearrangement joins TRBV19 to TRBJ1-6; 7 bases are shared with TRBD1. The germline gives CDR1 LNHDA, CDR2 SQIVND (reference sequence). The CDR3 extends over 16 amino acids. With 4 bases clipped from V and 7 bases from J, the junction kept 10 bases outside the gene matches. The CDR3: CASSRLTGTENSPLHF. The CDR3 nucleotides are TGTGCCAGTAGTAGACTGACCGGGACAGAGAATTCACCCCTCCACTTT.

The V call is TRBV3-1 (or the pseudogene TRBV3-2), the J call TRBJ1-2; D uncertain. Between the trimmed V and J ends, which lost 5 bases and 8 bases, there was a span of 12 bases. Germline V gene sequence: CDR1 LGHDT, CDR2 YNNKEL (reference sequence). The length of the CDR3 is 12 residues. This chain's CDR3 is CASSGERRGYTF. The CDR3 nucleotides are TGTGCCAGCAGCGGAGAGAGGAGGGGCTACACCTTC.

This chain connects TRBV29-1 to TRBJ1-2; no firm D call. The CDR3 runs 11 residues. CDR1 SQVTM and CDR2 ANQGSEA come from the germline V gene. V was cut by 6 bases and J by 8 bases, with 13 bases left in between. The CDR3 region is CSVPSLRGYTF. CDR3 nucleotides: TGCAGCGTCCCTTCCCTTCGGGGCTACACCTTC.

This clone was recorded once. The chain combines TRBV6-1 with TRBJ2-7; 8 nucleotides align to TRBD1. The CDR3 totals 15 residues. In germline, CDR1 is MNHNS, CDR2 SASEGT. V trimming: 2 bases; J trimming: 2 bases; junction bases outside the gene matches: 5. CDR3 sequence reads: CASSESGTGPYEQYF. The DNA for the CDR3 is TGTGCCAGCAGTGAATCAGGGACAGGTCCCTACGAGCAGTACTTC.

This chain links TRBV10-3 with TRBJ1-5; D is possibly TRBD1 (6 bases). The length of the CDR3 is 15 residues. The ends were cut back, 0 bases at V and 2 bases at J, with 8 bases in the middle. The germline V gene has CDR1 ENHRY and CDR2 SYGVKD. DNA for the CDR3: TGTGCCATCAGTGAGTCACGGACAGGCAATCAGCCCCAGCATTTT. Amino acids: CAISESRTGNQPQHF.

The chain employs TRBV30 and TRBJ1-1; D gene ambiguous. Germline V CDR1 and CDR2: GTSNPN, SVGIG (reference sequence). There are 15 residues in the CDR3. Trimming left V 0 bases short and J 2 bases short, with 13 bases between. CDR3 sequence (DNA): TGTGCCTGGAGTGTACGAGCCAATACCAACACTGAAGCTTTCTTT. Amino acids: CAWSVRANTNTEAFF.

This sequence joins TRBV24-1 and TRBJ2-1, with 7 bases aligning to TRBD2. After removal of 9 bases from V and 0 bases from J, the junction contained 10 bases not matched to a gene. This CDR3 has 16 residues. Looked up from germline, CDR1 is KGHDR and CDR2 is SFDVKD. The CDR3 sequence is CATQSTGGSSYNEQFF. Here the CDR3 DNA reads TGTGCCACCCAATCTACAGGCGGGAGCTCCTACAATGAGCAGTTCTTC.

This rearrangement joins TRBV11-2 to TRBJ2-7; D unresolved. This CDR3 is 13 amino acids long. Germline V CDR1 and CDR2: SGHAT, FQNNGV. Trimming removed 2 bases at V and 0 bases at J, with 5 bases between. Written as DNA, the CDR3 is TGTGCCAGCAGCTTACACAGCTCCTACGAGCAGTACTTC. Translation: CASSLHSSYEQYF.

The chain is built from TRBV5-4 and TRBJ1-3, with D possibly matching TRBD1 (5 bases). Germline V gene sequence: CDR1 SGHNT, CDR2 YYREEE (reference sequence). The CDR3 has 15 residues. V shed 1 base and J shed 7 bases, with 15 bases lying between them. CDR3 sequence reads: CASSLTGLSSNTIYF. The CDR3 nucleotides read TGTGCCAGCAGCTTGACAGGCTTAAGTTCCAACACCATATATTTT.

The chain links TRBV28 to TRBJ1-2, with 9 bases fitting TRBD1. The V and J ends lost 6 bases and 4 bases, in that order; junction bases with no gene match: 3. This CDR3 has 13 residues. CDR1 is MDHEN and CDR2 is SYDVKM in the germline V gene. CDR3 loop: CASSTGQGYGYTF. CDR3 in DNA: TGTGCCAGCAGCACGGGACAGGGCTATGGCTACACCTTC.

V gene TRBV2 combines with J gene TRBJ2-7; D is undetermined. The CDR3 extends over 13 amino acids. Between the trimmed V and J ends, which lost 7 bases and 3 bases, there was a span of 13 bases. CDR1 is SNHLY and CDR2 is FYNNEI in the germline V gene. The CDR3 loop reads CASIKSTGYEQYF. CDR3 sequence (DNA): TGTGCCAGCATTAAGTCAACGGGCTACGAGCAGTACTTC. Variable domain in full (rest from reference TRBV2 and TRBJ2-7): EPEVTQTPSHQVTQMGQEVILRCVPISNHLYFYWYRQILGQKVEFLVSFYNNEISEKSEIFDDQFSVERPDGSNFTLKIRSTKLEDSAMYFCASIKSTGYEQYFGPGTRLTVT.

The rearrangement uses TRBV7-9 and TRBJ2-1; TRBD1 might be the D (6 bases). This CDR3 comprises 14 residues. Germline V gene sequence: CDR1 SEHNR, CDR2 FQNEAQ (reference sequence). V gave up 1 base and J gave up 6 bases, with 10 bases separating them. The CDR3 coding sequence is TGTGCCAGCAGCTTAGTAGGGGGAGCCAATGAGCAGTTCTTC. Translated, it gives CASSLVGGANEQFF.